These T cell receptor beta chains were read from a single sample in a study of regulatory T cells in long-lasting Graves disease. MiXCR was run by TCRdb on the multiplex PCR reads, yielding one entry per CDR3 protein. The table shows about 620,000 distinct CDR3 sequences, with approximately 15% occurring only once. The sample was also linked to a second study, of T cells in Graves' hyperthyroidism and ophthalmopathy.

Sample: peripheral blood mononuclear cells (PBMCs), taken at new diagnosis, from a patient treated with antithyroid drugs. The receptors originated from a woman in her twenties or thirties with Graves disease. CDR3s include the opening cysteine and the closing phenylalanine or tryptophan. The order of the fields is clone size, D gene, J gene, V gene, CDR3 protein, CDR3 DNA. A D gene is named only where the DNA matches it firmly. Expanded clones get a size class; other rows say once, few or many, or leave the size out.

many | TRBD1 | TRBJ1-5 | TRBV20-1 | CSARGGQGRNQPQHF | TGCAGTGCTAGGGGGGGACAGGGGCGCAATCAGCCCCAGCATTTT
many | TRBD2 | TRBJ2-1 | TRBV5-1 | CASSGGPRDEQFF | TGTGCCAGCAGCGGGGGCCCGAGGGATGAGCAGTTCTTC
many | - | TRBJ1-5 | TRBV5-5 | CASSTTGLSVDGNQPQHF | TGTGCCAGCAGCACGACAGGTTTAAGTGTCGATGGCAATCAGCCCCAGCATTTT
many | - | TRBJ2-7 | TRBV28 | CASSPWTASSYEQYF | TGTGCCAGCAGCCCCTGGACAGCCTCATCCTACGAGCAGTACTTC
many | - | TRBJ2-3 | TRBV11-2 | CASSRGTHFTDTQYF | TGTGCCAGCAGCCGGGGGACTCATTTTACAGATACGCAGTATTTT
many | - | TRBJ1-2 | TRBV28 | CASSPGGGRVNYGYTF | TGTGCCAGCAGTCCAGGCGGGGGGAGGGTTAACTATGGCTACACCTTC
few | - | TRBJ2-1 | TRBV6-2/TRBV6-3 | CASSTTGTIAYNEQFF | TGTGCCAGCAGTACTACAGGGACCATCGCCTACAATGAGCAGTTCTTC
- | TRBD1 | TRBJ2-7 | TRBV13 | CASSLGQGSYGQYF | TGTGCCAGCAGCTTGGGACAGGGCTCCTACGGGCAGTACTTC
- | - | TRBJ2-3 | TRBV4-2 | CASSQDARGIIDTQYF | TGTGCCAGCAGCCAAGATGCCCGGGGAATCATAGATACGCAGTATTTT
- | TRBD1 | TRBJ2-5 | TRBV15 | CATSRGIDRGRRETQYF | TGTGCCACCAGCAGGGGGATTGACAGGGGGCGCAGAGAGACCCAGTACTTC
- | TRBD2 | TRBJ2-1 | TRBV20-1 | CSATRPSGRLNEQFF | TGCAGTGCCACCCGTCCTAGCGGGAGGCTTAATGAGCAGTTCTTC
- | - | TRBJ1-5 | TRBV30 | CAWRPQGRNQPQHF | TGTGCCTGGAGACCTCAGGGGCGCAATCAGCCCCAGCATTTT
few | TRBD1 | TRBJ2-7 | TRBV5-1 | CASSLSGTGYDEQYF | TGCGCCAGCAGCCTATCGGGGACAGGGTACGACGAGCAGTACTTC
few | TRBD1 | TRBJ2-6 | TRBV18 | CASSLRQGANGANVLTF | TGTGCCAGCTCACTTCGACAGGGGGCGAATGGGGCCAACGTCCTGACTTTC
- | - | TRBJ1-5 | TRBV28 | CASSLSGYEQYFGPGQPQHF | -
few | TRBD1 | TRBJ1-1 | TRBV7-6 | CASSLADRGRGNTEAFF | TGTGCCAGCAGCTTAGCGGACAGGGGGAGGGGGAACACTGAAGCTTTCTTT
- | - | TRBJ2-7 | TRBV6-1 | CASKTRDFFSEQYF | TGTGCCAGCAAGACCAGGGATTTCTTTAGCGAGCAGTACTTC
many | - | TRBJ1-5 | TRBV28 | CASSPTRGGNQPQHF | TGTGCCAGCAGTCCGACGCGAGGAGGCAATCAGCCCCAGCATTTT
many | TRBD2 | TRBJ2-7 | TRBV7-3 | CASSLYHSGRAYEQYF | TGTGCCAGCAGCTTATATCATAGCGGGAGGGCCTACGAGCAGTACTTC
few | - | TRBJ1-2 | TRBV30 | CAWSVLTGGGYTF | TGTGCCTGGAGTGTACTTACCGGGGGTGGCTACACCTTC
few | TRBD1 | TRBJ1-1 | TRBV7-9 | CASSLAQGDNTEAFF | TGTGCCAGCAGCTTAGCGCAGGGGGATAACACTGAAGCTTTCTTT
few | - | TRBJ2-7 | TRBV6-1 | CASSAVWGYEQYF | TGTGCCAGCAGTGCGGTCTGGGGCTACGAGCAGTACTTC
- | TRBD1 | TRBJ1-1 | TRBV28 | CASSPRTGIGNTEAFF | TGTGCCAGCAGCCCCAGGACAGGGATCGGAAACACTGAAGCTTTCTTT
few | TRBD1 | TRBJ1-2 | TRBV29-1 | CSETLGGGYTF | TGCAGCGAGACCCTAGGGGGCGGCTACACCTTC
few | - | TRBJ2-2 | TRBV6-5 | CASSSVPVELFF | TGTGCCAGCAGTTCGGTACCGGTGGAGCTGTTTTTT
- | - | TRBJ2-4 | TRBV28 | CASSDRNIQYF | TGTGCCAGCAGTGATAGGAACATTCAGTACTTC
- | TRBD2 | TRBJ2-1 | TRBV24-1 | CATSDLRGGSGGRAYNEQFF | TGTGCCACCAGTGATTTGCGGGGGGGCTCTGGCGGGAGGGCCTACAATGAGCAGTTCTTC
- | - | TRBJ2-2 | TRBV5-1 | CASSLLGVQGGELFF | TGCGCCAGCAGCTTGCTAGGGGTCCAAGGCGGGGAGCTGTTTTTT
many | - | TRBJ2-5 | TRBV27 | CASSSRTPAVGETQYF | TGTGCCAGCAGTTCCCGGACACCAGCCGTAGGGGAGACCCAGTACTTC
many | TRBD1 | TRBJ1-1 | TRBV5-1 | CASSPDDRATEAFF | TGCGCCAGCAGCCCAGACGACAGGGCCACTGAAGCTTTCTTT
- | TRBD1 | TRBJ1-6 | TRBV18 | CASSIGQENSPLHF | TGTGCCAGCTCAATCGGACAGGAAAATTCACCCCTCCACTTT
many | - | TRBJ1-5 | TRBV28 | CATFLGGQPQHF | TGTGCCACATTCTTGGGGGGGCAGCCCCAGCATTTT
many | - | TRBJ1-4 | TRBV29-1 | CSAWGSDEKLFF | TGCAGCGCTTGGGGTTCTGATGAAAAACTGTTTTTT
- | - | TRBJ1-5 | TRBV4-1 | CASSQASSNQPQHF | TGCGCCAGCAGCCAAGCCAGTAGCAATCAGCCCCAGCATTTT
many | - | TRBJ2-7 | TRBV12-3/TRBV12-4 | CASSSSVSSYEQYF | TGTGCCAGCAGTTCATCAGTGAGCTCCTACGAGCAGTACTTC
many | - | TRBJ1-4 | TRBV20-1 | CSGGGPRGEKLFF | TGCAGTGGCGGCGGCCCCCGGGGGGAAAAACTGTTTTTT
- | - | TRBJ1-2 | TRBV27 | CASSPDRPEGYGYTF | TGTGCCAGCAGCCCCGACAGGCCCGAGGGCTATGGCTACACCTTC
- | TRBD1 | TRBJ2-5 | TRBV4-1 | CASSQEGRGPGETQYF | TGCGCCAGCAGCCAAGAGGGAAGGGGGCCCGGAGAGACCCAGTACTTC
- | TRBD1 | TRBJ2-3 | TRBV20-1 | CSARERQGAVTDTQYF | TGCAGTGCTAGAGAGAGACAGGGGGCCGTGACAGATACGCAGTATTTT
once | TRBD1 | TRBJ2-7 | TRBV19 | CTSSRPGQGVDEQYF | TGTACCAGTAGTCGTCCGGGACAGGGGGTAGACGAGCAGTACTTC
many | TRBD2 | TRBJ2-5 | TRBV7-2 | CASSQRTSGGQETQYF | TGTGCCAGCAGCCAGAGGACTAGCGGGGGCCAAGAGACCCAGTACTTC
many | TRBD1 | TRBJ1-1 | TRBV5-8 | CASSWMTGGGTEAFF | TGTGCCAGCAGCTGGATGACAGGGGGTGGAACTGAAGCTTTCTTT
- | TRBD1 | TRBJ1-2 | TRBV28 | CASSWDSANYGYTF | TGTGCCAGCAGTTGGGACAGCGCTAACTATGGCTACACCTTC
- | TRBD2 | TRBJ2-1 | TRBV27 | CASSTPASGSYNEQFF | TGTGCCAGCAGTACCCCGGCTAGCGGGAGCTACAATGAGCAGTTCTTC